The clone carrying this T cell receptor beta chain was found a few times. These data originate in a study of blood T cell repertoires in COVID-19. At the level of the study: Whether acute or convalescent, the COVID-19 samples came from the United States, Italy and Spain.

In the source study's methods: Amplified reference gene primers provided the basis for estimating nucleated cell counts. The protocol was immunoSEQ multiplex PCR, while the TCRdb copy is restricted to in-frame clones and leaves out a portion. The V and J calls and clone size are taken from that table; D and trimming were inferred from the DNA. The data contain about 130,000 clones, roughly four fifths of them singletons. V dropped 3 bases and J dropped 1; count of bases not matched to a gene: 5. CDR1 MDHEN and CDR2 SYDVKM come from the germline V gene. The CDR3 length is 16 residues. The receptor comes from a human donor in a cohort sampled during active COVID-19. Sequencing was done on a sample of peripheral blood. The genes are TRBV28 and TRBJ1-2, with TRBD1 identical over 10 bases. The CDR3 DNA is TGTGCCAGCAGTTTTGGGACAGGGGTCTTTAACTATGGCTACACCTTC. Amino acid sequence: CASSFGTGVFNYGYTF.